Listed here are 12 T cell receptor beta chains from one sample, sequenced in a study of shared clonotypes between healthy human individuals. The method was immunoSEQ multiplex PCR; TCRdb's version includes in-frame clones alone and lacks a portion of them. Of around 330,000 clones detected, approximately 79% appear once; the ten largest clones hold 9% to 12%. The specimen was memory CD4+ T cells sorted from blood. The subset denotes: CD45RA-negative fraction. These receptors all stem from a man aged 25-40 years in good health.

A word on this clone: At the DNA level, this CDR3 is encoded by other sequences in the same sample as well. The chain is built from TRBV5-1 and TRBJ2-1; D tentatively reads TRBD1 or TRBD2 (5 bases each). The V and J ends lost 0 bases and 2 bases respectively, with 9 bases between them. The CDR3 is 15 amino acids. Per the germline V gene, CDR1 is SGHRS and CDR2 is YFSETQ. CDR3 coding DNA: TGCGCCAGCAGCTTGGGGGGGACGACCTACAATGAGCAGTTCTTC. Translated: CASSLGGTTYNEQFF.

This chain links TRBV30 with TRBJ1-3; tentatively, D is TRBD1 (5 bases). V lost 3 bases and J 1 base, leaving 10 bases between the germline ends. CDR1 and CDR2 (germline): GTSNPN, SVGIG (reference sequence). The CDR3 extends over 14 amino acids. The CDR3 coding sequence is TGTGCCTGGAGAGTGGGGGGGTCTGGAAACACCATATATTTT. Its protein product is CAWRVGGSGNTIYF.

The chain links TRBV14 to TRBJ1-1; D might be TRBD1 (5 bases). The CDR3 totals 15 residues. Germline-derived CDR1 and CDR2 are SGHDN and FVKESK. Trimming removed 3 bases from V and 0 bases from J, with 11 bases in between. CDR3 in amino acids: CASSQIRQMNTEAFF. The CDR3 coding sequence is TGTGCCAGCAGCCAGATAAGACAGATGAACACTGAAGCTTTCTTT.

This clone was recorded only once. The genes are TRBV12-5 and TRBJ2-2, with a tentative D call TRBD2 (5 bases). CDR3 length: 16 residues. Germline V gene lookup returns CDR1 LGHNT and CDR2 FRNRAP. The V and J ends lost 0 bases and 4 bases respectively, with 12 bases between them. The CDR3 region is CASGLVAGESTGELFF. CDR3 DNA: TGTGCTAGTGGTTTGGTCGCGGGCGAGTCCACCGGGGAGCTGTTTTTT. The variable domain in full, completed from reference TRBV12-5 and TRBJ2-2, reads DARVTQTPRHKVTEMGQEVTMRCQPILGHNTVFWYRQTMMQGLELLAYFRNRAPLDDSGMPKDRFSAEMPDATLATLKIQPSEPRDSAVYFCASGLVAGESTGELFFGEGSRLTVL.

This clone was found many times. The chain has TRBV15 and TRBJ1-4; a possible D gene is TRBD1 (6 bases). V was pared by 9 bases and J by 0 bases, with 17 bases between. Germline CDR1 LNHNV, CDR2 YYDKDF (reference sequence). CDR3 length equals 16 residues. The CDR3 DNA reads as TGTGCCACTGGGGGACAAGGGAAAACAACTAATGAAAAACTGTTTTTT. This gives the protein CATGGQGKTTNEKLFF. The variable domain in full, completed from reference TRBV15 and TRBJ1-4, reads DAMVIQNPRYQVTQFGKPVTLSCSQTLNHNVMYWYQQKSSQAPKLLFHYYDKDFNNEADTPDNFQSRRPNTSFCFLDIRSPGLGDTAMYLCATGGQGKTTNEKLFFGSGTQLSVL.

The rearrangement uses TRBV18 and TRBJ2-1; 11 bases fit TRBD1. The V and J ends lost 6 bases and 6 bases, in that order; junction bases with no gene match: 4. CDR1 and CDR2 (germline): KGHSH, LQKENI. The CDR3 length is 14 residues. The DNA of the CDR3 is TGTGCCAGCTCGACCGGGACAGGGGGCAATGAGCAGTTCTTC. It yields the protein CASSTGTGGNEQFF.

In this sample, this clone turned up many times. V usage is TRBV6-5 and J usage is TRBJ2-2, with D possibly matching TRBD2 (6 bases). The V gene lost 8 bases and the J gene lost 4 bases, with 17 bases spanning the gap. Germline lookup yields CDR1 MNHEY and CDR2 SVGAGI. This CDR3 is 15 amino acids long. DNA for the CDR3: TGTGCCAGCGGACTACTAGGCCTCGGCACCGGGGAGCTGTTTTTT. Amino acid sequence: CASGLLGLGTGELFF.

The chain links TRBV7-9 to TRBJ1-4; TRBD1 matches 10 bases. The CDR3 runs to 16 residues. Trimming took 5 bases from V and 5 from J; bases not matched to a gene: 8. CDR1 SEHNR and CDR2 FQNEAQ come from the germline V gene (reference sequence). The CDR3 region has the DNA TGTGCCAGCAGCCAAATCCCGGGACAGGGGAATGAAAAACTGTTTTTT. Translating gives CASSQIPGQGNEKLFF.

The CDR3 DNA follows: TGTGCCAGTAGTCTTGTTGTAACCCTGGGAGGGCAGTTCTTC. Protein product: CASSLVVTLGGQFF. The chain joins TRBV19 to TRBJ2-1, with D tentatively TRBD2 (6 bases). V dropped 5 bases and J dropped 12 bases, with 20 bases sitting between them. CDR1 LNHDA and CDR2 SQIVND come from the germline V gene (reference sequence). The CDR3 loop spans 14 amino acids.

The chain has TRBV7-8 and TRBJ2-1; D is unclear. From germline, CDR1 is SGHVS and CDR2 FQNEAQ. Trimming pared 1 base from V and 2 bases from J, leaving 9 bases between. The CDR3 is 15 residues long. In DNA, the CDR3 is TGTGCCAGCAGCTTAGGGTGGGAAACCTACAATGAGCAGTTCTTC. It specifies CASSLGWETYNEQFF.

This clone is a singleton in its sample. V gene TRBV18 combines with J gene TRBJ1-1; D may be TRBD1 (6 bases). Per the germline V gene, CDR1 is KGHSH and CDR2 is LQKENI. This CDR3 spans 13 amino acids. V lost 2 bases and J 6 bases, leaving 10 bases between the germline ends. The CDR3 DNA reads as TGTGCCAGCTCACCATCCAGGGGCCCTGAAGCTTTCTTT. Amino acids: CASSPSRGPEAFF.

CDR3 in amino acids: CATGPTDTQYF. The CDR3 region has the DNA TGCGCCACGGGACCCACAGATACGCAGTATTTT. The chain is built from TRBV4-3 and TRBJ2-3; D may correspond to TRBD1 or TRBD2 (5 bases each). V lost 10 bases and J 2 bases, leaving 7 bases between the germline ends. CDR1 and CDR2 (germline): LGHNA, YSLEER. CDR3 length: 11 residues.